These 4 T cell receptor delta chains originate from one sample sequenced in a study of gamma-delta chains in newborns, infants, children. TCRdb re-analyzed the reads via CATT. Of a few thousand delta-chain clones in the sample, about 3% were seen once. Material for sequencing was blood. The receptors were gathered from a child who was a newborn, infant or young child, either healthy, febrile or measles-vaccinated (not recorded which).

This clone rates as large (0.1 to 1%). This same CDR3 is encoded by further DNA sequences in the sample. The rearrangement uses TRDV2 and TRDJ3; 8 nucleotides align to TRDD3. Germline CDR1 and CDR2: GEAIGNYY and EKD. CDR3 length equals 18 residues. Trimming at V came to 0 bases and at J to 0 bases, leaving 3 bases not matched to a gene. The CDR3 sequence: CACDTWGISSWDTRQMFF. CDR3 in DNA: TGTGCCTGTGACACCTGGGGGATTAGCTCCTGGGACACCCGACAGATGTTTTTC.

This clone was found many times. A much larger clone lies one base from this, so it may be a read error. The chain combines TRDV2 with TRDJ1, with 10 positions matching TRDD3. The germline V gene encodes CDR1 GEAIGNYY and CDR2 EKD. The V segment lost 2 bases and the J segment 0 bases; nucleotides outside the gene matches: 2. This CDR3 is built from 15 residues. CDR3: CACDITGGYTDKLIF. The DNA for the CDR3 is TGTGCCTGTGACATTACTGGGGGATACACCGATAAACTCATCTTT.

This clone was observed a few times. A far larger clone differs by one base, so this is likely a read error. This chain connects TRAV29/DV5 to TRDJ1; 11 nucleotides match TRDD3. Germline lookup yields CDR1 NSMFDY and CDR2 ISSIKDK. Germline trimming cut 0 bases from V and 2 bases from J; bases unmatched to any gene: 24. The CDR3 spans 22 residues. The CDR3 region is CAASARPHSYVLGDKVTDKLIF. In nucleotides, the CDR3 is TGTGCAGCAAGCGCGCGTCCCCACTCGTACGTACTGGGGGATAAAGTTACCGATAAACTCATCTTT.

This clone has more than one count but fewer than ten. A far larger clone is only one base removed, so a read error is likely. The rearrangement uses TRDV2 and TRDJ2; 7 nucleotides line up with TRDD3. The V gene's germline CDR1 is GEAIGNYY and CDR2 EKD. There are 15 residues in the CDR3. Here the CDR3 reads CACGTGGWGTAQLFF. CDR3 bases: TGTGCCTGTGGCACCGGGGGATGGGGGACAGCACAACTCTTCTTT.